The next 29 T cell receptor beta chains were all read from a single sample in a study of monozygotic twins with inflammatory bowel disease (dated by TCRdb to between 2018 and 2021). The library came from 5' RACE. Sequenced using an Illumina HiSeq 2500. After reprocessing by TCRdb, each CDR3 protein sequence is one entry, and no DNA is given. The data table for this sample lists 200,000 to 250,000 distinct CDR3 sequences. The ten largest clones capture 7.7% of the sample. Source material: blood. Source of these receptors: a human donor with ulcerative colitis or Crohn's disease, or a healthy co-twin of an affected twin (not recorded which).

The rearrangement joins TRBV19 to TRBJ2-7. CDR1 is LNHDA, CDR2 SQIVND, per germline (reference sequence). This CDR3 spans 11 amino acids. The CDR3 is CASGSPYEQYF.

This rearrangement joins TRBV15 to TRBJ2-3. Germline CDR1 is LNHNV and CDR2 is YYDKDF (reference sequence). The CDR3 has 16 residues. CDR3 sequence reads: CATSRVGSLGPDTQYF.

The chain employs TRBV7-3 and TRBJ1-1; TCRdb proposes TRBD1, but this gene call is untestable without DNA. This CDR3 has 15 amino acids. Germline loops: CDR1 SGHTA, CDR2 FQGTGA. The CDR3 protein is CASSLSGGATTEAFF.

The V and J genes are TRBV19 and TRBJ2-2. CDR1 LNHDA and CDR2 SQIVND come from the germline V gene (reference sequence). The length of the CDR3 is 13 residues. The chain's CDR3 is CASSVSYTGELFF.

The chain joins TRBV4-1 to TRBJ1-4; TCRdb outputs TRBD1, but without DNA this stays unchecked. The CDR3 has 14 residues. CDR1 is MGHRA and CDR2 is YSYEKL in the germline V gene. The CDR3 region is CASIQEGRVEKLFF.

The genes are TRBV27 and TRBJ2-3; as DNA is missing, the TRBD2 call by TCRdb cannot be tested. The length of the CDR3 is 11 residues. Germline values: CDR1 MNHEY, CDR2 SMNVEV (reference sequence). CDR3 sequence: CASTLADTQYF.

The chain is built from TRBV5-6 and TRBJ1-2; TCRdb gives TRBD1 as the D gene, but with no DNA this cannot be confirmed. The CDR3 loop spans 15 amino acids. Germline V gene data show CDR1 as SGHDT and CDR2 as YYEEEE. The chain's CDR3 is CASSPSTGNPLGYTF.

The V gene is TRBV5-6, the J gene TRBJ2-2. The CDR3 has 13 amino acids. Germline CDR1 is SGHDT and CDR2 is YYEEEE. This CDR3 is CASSWDAIGELFF.

The gene calls are TRBV29-1 and TRBJ2-1; TCRdb gives TRBD1 as the D gene, but with no DNA this cannot be confirmed. Per germline, CDR1 SQVTM and CDR2 ANQGSEA. The CDR3 contains 13 residues. The CDR3 loop reads CSVPWGGLPGRIF.

The chain joins TRBV12-3 or TRBV12-4 to TRBJ2-5; the D call of TRBD1 rests on TCRdb alone, since no DNA is present to check it. There are 18 residues in the CDR3. The CDR3 is CASSLAPPGQGEYETQYF.

V and J are TRBV7-2 and TRBJ1-3; TCRdb names TRBD1, which stays unverified in the absence of DNA. CDR3 size: 15 residues. CDR1 is SGHTA and CDR2 is FQGNSA in the germline V gene. Here the CDR3 reads CASSLTGTLGNTIYF.

The chain uses TRBV7-9 and TRBJ2-3; the TCRdb call, TRBD1, lacks DNA for checking. This CDR3 spans 16 amino acids. Germline-derived CDR1 and CDR2 are SEHNR and FQNEAQ (reference sequence). CDR3 protein: CASSPPPRSSTDTQYF.

The chain has TRBV2 and TRBJ2-7; no DNA is available, so the TRBD1 call from TCRdb remains unchecked. CDR3 length: 13 amino acids. CDR1 and CDR2 (germline): SNHLY, FYNNEI. The CDR3 loop reads CASSGQTLVEQYF.

The chain links TRBV7-2 to TRBJ2-5; the D gene TCRdb calls, TRBD1, cannot be checked with no DNA. CDR1 SGHTA and CDR2 FQGNSA come from the germline V gene. This CDR3 contains 14 residues. The CDR3 protein is CASSSTGSRETQYF. Supplemented by reference TRBV7-2 and TRBJ2-5, the full variable domain reads GAGVSQSPSNKVTEKGKDVELRCDPISGHTALYWYRQSLGQGLEFLIYFQGNSAPDKSGLPSDRFSAERTGGSVSTLTIQRTQQEDSAVYLCASSSTGSRETQYFGPGTRLLVL.

This chain connects TRBV19 to TRBJ2-7. Germline CDR1 reads LNHDA; CDR2 reads SQIVND (reference sequence). This CDR3 contains 13 residues. CDR3 in amino acids: CASSMVGLHEQYF.

This chain connects TRBV7-2 to TRBJ2-1; checking the TCRdb D call of TRBD1 is not possible without DNA. There are 14 residues in the CDR3. Germline CDR1 SGHTA, CDR2 FQGNSA. The CDR3 is CASSPWGDYNEQFF. The full variable domain, rest sourced from reference TRBV7-2 and TRBJ2-1, is GAGVSQSPSNKVTEKGKDVELRCDPISGHTALYWYRQSLGQGLEFLIYFQGNSAPDKSGLPSDRFSAERTGGSVSTLTIQRTQQEDSAVYLCASSPWGDYNEQFFGPGTRLTVL.

This chain links TRBV7-2 with TRBJ1-1; without DNA, the TCRdb call of TRBD1 cannot be checked. Germline V gene sequence: CDR1 SGHTA, CDR2 FQGNSA. The CDR3 is 12 amino acids. CDR3 amino acids: CASSLDRIEAFF.

The rearrangement joins TRBV20-1 to TRBJ2-2. Germline lookup yields CDR1 DFQATT and CDR2 SNEGSKA (reference sequence). The CDR3 is 14 amino acids. The CDR3 loop reads CSARMTSGTGELFF.

The V gene is TRBV6-4, the J gene TRBJ1-1. This CDR3 comprises 13 residues. Germline lookup yields CDR1 MRHNA and CDR2 SNTAGT. CDR3: CASSVQANTEAFF.

CDR3 in amino acids: CASSLRGAGTDTQYF. This chain links TRBV12-3 or TRBV12-4 with TRBJ2-3; with no DNA, the TCRdb D assignment of TRBD1 cannot be verified. This CDR3 spans 15 amino acids.

CDR3 in amino acids: CASSPVGRSPTGGYGYTF. The V call is TRBV18, the J call TRBJ1-2; TCRdb's assignment of TRBD1 cannot be checked, as there is no DNA. The CDR3 consists of 18 residues. Germline-derived CDR1 and CDR2 are KGHSH and LQKENI.

This rearrangement joins TRBV7-6 to TRBJ1-6; TCRdb gives TRBD1 as the D gene, but with no DNA this cannot be confirmed. Germline V gene data show CDR1 as SGHVS and CDR2 as FNYEAQ. The CDR3 is made up of 16 amino acids. CDR3 region: CASSLGPPRDNSPLHF. The whole variable domain, filled in from reference TRBV7-6 and TRBJ1-6, reads GAGVSQSPRYKVTKRGQDVALRCDPISGHVSLYWYRQALGQGPEFLTYFNYEAQQDKSGLPNDRFSAERPEGSISTLTIQRTEQRDSAMYRCASSLGPPRDNSPLHFGNGTRLTVT.

The chain is built from TRBV11-2 and TRBJ2-1; the D call from TCRdb, TRBD2, cannot be confirmed without DNA. CDR3 length: 16 residues. Germline V CDR1 and CDR2: SGHAT, FQNNGV. The CDR3 spells CASSFPGTRGLNEQFF.

The V and J genes are TRBV2 and TRBJ1-6. Per the germline V gene, CDR1 is SNHLY and CDR2 is FYNNEI. This CDR3 spans 13 amino acids. The CDR3 region is CAARLLTNSPLHF.

The V call is TRBV7-9, the J call TRBJ2-7; TCRdb designates TRBD1, a call that cannot be tested without DNA. The CDR3 length is 15 residues. Germline V gene lookup returns CDR1 SEHNR and CDR2 FQNEAQ (reference sequence). CDR3 residues: CASSLTDSYSYEQYF. Supplemented by reference TRBV7-9 and TRBJ2-7, the full variable domain reads DTGVSQNPRHKITKRGQNVTFRCDPISEHNRLYWYRQTLGQGPEFLTYFQNEAQLEKSRLLSDRFSAERPKGSFSTLEIQRTEQGDSAMYLCASSLTDSYSYEQYFGPGTRLTVT.

The chain has TRBV20-1 and TRBJ2-7. The CDR3 length is 14 residues. Germline loops: CDR1 DFQATT, CDR2 SNEGSKA (reference sequence). CDR3: CSARVPHRSYEQYF.

CDR3 region: CASRPGAREQYF. The rearrangement links TRBV2 to TRBJ2-7; TCRdb designates TRBD1, a call that cannot be tested without DNA. Germline values: CDR1 SNHLY, CDR2 FYNNEI. The CDR3 is 12 residues long.

The chain couples TRBV3-1 to TRBJ2-5. The germline V gene encodes CDR1 LGHDT and CDR2 YNNKEL (reference sequence). The CDR3 spans 14 residues. The CDR3 here is CASSQDPIQETQYF.

The chain links TRBV9 to TRBJ1-2; TCRdb's assignment of TRBD1 cannot be checked, as there is no DNA. Germline CDR1 is SGDLS and CDR2 is YYNGEE. There are 16 residues in the CDR3. CDR3: CASSVLGDEANYGYTF.